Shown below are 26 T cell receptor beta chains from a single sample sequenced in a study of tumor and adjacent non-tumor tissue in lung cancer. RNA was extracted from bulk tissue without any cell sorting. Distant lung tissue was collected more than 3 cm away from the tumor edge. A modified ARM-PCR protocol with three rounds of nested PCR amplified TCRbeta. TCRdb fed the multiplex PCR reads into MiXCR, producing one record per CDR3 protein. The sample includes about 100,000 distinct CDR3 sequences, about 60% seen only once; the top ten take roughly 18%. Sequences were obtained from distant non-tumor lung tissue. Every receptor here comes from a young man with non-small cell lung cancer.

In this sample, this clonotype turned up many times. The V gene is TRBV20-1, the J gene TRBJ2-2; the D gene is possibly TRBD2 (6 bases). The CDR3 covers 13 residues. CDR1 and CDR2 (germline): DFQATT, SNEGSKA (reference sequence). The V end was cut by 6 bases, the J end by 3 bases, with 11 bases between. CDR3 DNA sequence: TGCAGTGCCCCGACTAGGCACACCGGGGAGCTGTTTTTT. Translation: CSAPTRHTGELFF.

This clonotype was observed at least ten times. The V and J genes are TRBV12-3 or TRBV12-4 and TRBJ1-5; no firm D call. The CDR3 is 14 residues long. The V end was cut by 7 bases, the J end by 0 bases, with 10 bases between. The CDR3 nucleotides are TGTGCCAGCATGACCAGTTATAGCAATCAGCCCCAGCATTTT. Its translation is CASMTSYSNQPQHF.

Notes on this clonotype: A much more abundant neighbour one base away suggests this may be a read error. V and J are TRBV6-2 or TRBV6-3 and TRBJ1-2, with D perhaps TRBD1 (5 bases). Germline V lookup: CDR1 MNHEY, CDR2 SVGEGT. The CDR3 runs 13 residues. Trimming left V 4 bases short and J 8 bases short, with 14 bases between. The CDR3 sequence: CASSSGTVVGYTF. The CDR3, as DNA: TGTGCCAGCAGTTCCGGGACCGTGGTCGGCTACACCTTC.

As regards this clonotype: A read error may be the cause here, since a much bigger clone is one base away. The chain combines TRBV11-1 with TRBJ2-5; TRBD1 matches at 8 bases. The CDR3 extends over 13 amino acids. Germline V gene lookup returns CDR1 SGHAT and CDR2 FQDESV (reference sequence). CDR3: CGSSPQGEETQYF. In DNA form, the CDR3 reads TGTGGCAGTAGCCCACAGGGGGAGGAGACCCAGTACTTC.

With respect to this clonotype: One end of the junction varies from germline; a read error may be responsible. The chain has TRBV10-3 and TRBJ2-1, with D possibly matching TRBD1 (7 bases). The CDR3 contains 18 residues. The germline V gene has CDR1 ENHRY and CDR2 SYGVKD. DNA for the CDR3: TGTGCCATCTGTGACCCCCTACTTTCTAGCGAGGGGGCAAATGGGCAGTTCTTC. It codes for CAICDPLLSSEGANGQFF.

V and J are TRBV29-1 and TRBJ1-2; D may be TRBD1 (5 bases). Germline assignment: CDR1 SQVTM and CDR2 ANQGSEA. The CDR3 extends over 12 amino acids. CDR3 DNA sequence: TGCAGTGTCAAAGGGACCGTTAGGGGCTACACCTTC. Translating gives CSVKGTVRGYTF.

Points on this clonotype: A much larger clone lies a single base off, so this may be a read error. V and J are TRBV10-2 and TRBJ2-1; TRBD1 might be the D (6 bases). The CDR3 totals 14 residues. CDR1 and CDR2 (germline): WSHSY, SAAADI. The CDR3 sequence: CASGETTGYNEQFF. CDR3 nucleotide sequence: TGCGCCAGCGGTGAGACCACAGGGTACAATGAGCAGTTCTTC.

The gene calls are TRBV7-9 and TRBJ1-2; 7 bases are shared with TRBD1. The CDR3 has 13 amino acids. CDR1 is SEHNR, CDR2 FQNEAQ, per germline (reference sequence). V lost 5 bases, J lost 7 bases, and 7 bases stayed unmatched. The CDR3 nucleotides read TGTGCCAGCAGCCGGACGACAGGGACTGGCTACACCTTC. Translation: CASSRTTGTGYTF.

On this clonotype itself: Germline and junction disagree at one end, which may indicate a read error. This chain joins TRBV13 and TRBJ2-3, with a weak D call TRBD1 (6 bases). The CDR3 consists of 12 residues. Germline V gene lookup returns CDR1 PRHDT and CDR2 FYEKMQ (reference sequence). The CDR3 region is CGSSSHRDTQYF. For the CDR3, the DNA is TGTGGCAGCAGCTCCCACAGGGATACGCAATATTTC.

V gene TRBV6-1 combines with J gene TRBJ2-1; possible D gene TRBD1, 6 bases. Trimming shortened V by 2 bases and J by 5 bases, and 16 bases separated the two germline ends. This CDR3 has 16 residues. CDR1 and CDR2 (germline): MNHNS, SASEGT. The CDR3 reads CASSERWDMVNNEQFF. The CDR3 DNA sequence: TGTGCCAGCAGTGAACGGTGGGACATGGTGAACAATGAGCAGTTCTTC.

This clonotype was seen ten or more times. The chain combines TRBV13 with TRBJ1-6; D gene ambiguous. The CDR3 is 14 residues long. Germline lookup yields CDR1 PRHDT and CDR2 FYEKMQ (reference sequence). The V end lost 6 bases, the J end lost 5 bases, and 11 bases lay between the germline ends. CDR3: CASRSGRDNSPLHF. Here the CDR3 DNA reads TGTGCCAGCAGATCCGGACGTGATAATTCACCCCTCCACTTT.

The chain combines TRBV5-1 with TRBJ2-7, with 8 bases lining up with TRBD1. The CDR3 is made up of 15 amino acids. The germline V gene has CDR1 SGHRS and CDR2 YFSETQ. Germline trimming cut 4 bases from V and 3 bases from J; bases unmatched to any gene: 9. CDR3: CASSQGQAVRYEQYF. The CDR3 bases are TGCGCCAGCAGCCAGGGACAGGCGGTCCGCTACGAGCAGTACTTC.

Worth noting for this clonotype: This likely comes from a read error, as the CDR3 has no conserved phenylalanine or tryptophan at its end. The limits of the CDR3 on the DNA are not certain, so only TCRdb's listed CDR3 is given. The CDR3 loop reads CASSPDAARTS. The chain combines TRBV12-3 or TRBV12-4 with TRBJ1-2; the table calls TRBD1, which could not be checked here. The CDR3 totals 11 residues, both ends included.

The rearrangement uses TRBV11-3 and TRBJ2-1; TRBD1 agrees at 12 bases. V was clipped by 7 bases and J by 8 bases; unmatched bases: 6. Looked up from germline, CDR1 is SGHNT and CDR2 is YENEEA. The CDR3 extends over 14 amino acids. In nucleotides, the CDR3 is TGTGCCAGCAAGTGGGGGACAGGGGGCTATGAGCAGTTCTTC. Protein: CASKWGTGGYEQFF.

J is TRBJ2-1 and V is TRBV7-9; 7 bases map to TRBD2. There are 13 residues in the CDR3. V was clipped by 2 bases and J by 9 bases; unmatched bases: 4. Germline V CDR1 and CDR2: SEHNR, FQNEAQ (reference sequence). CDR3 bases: TGTGCCAGCAGCTTAATAGGCGGGGGTGAGCAGTTCTTC. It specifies CASSLIGGGEQFF. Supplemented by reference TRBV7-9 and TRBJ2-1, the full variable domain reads DTGVSQNPRHKITKRGQNVTFRCDPISEHNRLYWYRQTLGQGPEFLTYFQNEAQLEKSRLLSDRFSAERPKGSFSTLEIQRTEQGDSAMYLCASSLIGGGEQFFGPGTRLTVL.

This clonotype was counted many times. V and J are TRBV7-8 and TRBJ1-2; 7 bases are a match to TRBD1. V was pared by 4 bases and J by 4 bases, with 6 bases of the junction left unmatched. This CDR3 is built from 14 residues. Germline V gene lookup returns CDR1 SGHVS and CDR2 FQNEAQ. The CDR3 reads CASSSRTGFYGYTF. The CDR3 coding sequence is TGTGCCAGCAGCTCCCGGACAGGATTCTATGGCTACACCTTC.

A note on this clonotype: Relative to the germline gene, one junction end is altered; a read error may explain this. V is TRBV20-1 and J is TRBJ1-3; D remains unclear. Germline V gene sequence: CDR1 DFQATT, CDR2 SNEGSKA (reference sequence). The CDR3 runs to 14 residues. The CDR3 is CSARSGGTGSTIYF. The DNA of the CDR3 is TGTAGTGCTAGATCCGGAGGCACTGGAAGCACCATATATTTT.

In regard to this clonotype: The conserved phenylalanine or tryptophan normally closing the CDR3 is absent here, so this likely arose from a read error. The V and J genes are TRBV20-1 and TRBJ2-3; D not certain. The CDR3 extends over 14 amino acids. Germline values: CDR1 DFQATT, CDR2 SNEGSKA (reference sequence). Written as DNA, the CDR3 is TGCAGCGCGGTAGGCGGATTAGTTCTAGATACGCAGTATTAT. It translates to CSAVGGLVLDTQYY.

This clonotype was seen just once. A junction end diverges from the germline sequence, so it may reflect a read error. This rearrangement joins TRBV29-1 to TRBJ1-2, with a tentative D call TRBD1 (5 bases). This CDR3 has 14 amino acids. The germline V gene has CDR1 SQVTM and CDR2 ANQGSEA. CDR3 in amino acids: CSFDAGAGNYGYTF. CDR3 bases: TGCAGCTTTGATGCCGGGGCAGGAAACTATGGTTACACCTTC.

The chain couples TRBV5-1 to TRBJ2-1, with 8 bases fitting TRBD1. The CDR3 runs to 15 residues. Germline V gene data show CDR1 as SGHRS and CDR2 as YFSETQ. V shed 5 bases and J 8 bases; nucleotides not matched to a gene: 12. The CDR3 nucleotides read TGCGCCAGCAGTCCCGGGACAGGAGGAGTTGATGAGCAGTTCTTC. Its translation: CASSPGTGGVDEQFF. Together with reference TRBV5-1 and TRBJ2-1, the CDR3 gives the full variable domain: KAGVTQTPRYLIKTRGQQVTLSCSPISGHRSVSWYQQTPGQGLQFLFEYFSETQRNKGNFPGRFSGRQFSNSRSEMNVSTLELGDSALYLCASSPGTGGVDEQFFGPGTRLTVL.

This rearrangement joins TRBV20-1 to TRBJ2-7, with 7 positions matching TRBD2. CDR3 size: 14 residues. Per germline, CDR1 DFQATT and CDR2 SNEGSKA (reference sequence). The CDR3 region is CIVILPRGDYEQYF. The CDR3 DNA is TGCATTGTCATCCTCCCTCGGGGGGACTACGAGCAGTACTTC.

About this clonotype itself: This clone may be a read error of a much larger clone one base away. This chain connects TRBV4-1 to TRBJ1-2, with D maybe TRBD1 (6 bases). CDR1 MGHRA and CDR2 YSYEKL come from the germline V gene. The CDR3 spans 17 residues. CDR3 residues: CANSPWGAKQANYGYTF. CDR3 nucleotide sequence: TGCGCCAACAGCCCTTGGGGGGCCAAACAGGCGAACTATGGCTACACCTTC.

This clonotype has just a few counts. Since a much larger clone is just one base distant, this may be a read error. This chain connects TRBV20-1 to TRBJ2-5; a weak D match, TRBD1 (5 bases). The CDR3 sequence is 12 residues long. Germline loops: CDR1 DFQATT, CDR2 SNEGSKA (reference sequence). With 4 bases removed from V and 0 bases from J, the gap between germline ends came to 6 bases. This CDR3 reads CSAKTDQETQYF. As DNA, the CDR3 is TGCAGTGCTAAGACAGACCAAGAGACCCAGTACTTC.

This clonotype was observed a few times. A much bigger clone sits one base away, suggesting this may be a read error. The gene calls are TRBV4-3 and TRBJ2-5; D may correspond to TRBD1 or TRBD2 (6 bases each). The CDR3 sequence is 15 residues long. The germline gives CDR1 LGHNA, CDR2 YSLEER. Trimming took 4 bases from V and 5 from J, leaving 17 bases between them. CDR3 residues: CASSLVGGSAETQYF. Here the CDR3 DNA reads TGCGCCAGCAGCCTAGTAGGGGGGAGCGCCGAGACCCAGTACTTC.

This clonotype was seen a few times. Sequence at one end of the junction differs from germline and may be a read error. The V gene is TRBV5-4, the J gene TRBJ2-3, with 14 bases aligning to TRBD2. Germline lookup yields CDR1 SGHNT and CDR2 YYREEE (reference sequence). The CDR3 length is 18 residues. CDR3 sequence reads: CVSSPPGLAGAGIDTQYF. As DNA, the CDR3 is TGTGTCAGCAGCCCCCCGGGACTAGCGGGGGCCGGCATAGATACGCAGTATTTT.

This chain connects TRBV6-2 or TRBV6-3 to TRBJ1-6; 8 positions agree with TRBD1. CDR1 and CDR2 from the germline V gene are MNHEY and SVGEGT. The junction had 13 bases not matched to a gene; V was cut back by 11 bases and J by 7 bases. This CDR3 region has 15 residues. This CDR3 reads CACMTGTGTNSPLHF. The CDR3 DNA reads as TGTGCCTGCATGACCGGGACAGGAACAAATTCACCCCTCCACTTT.